Sequencing of this T cell receptor (beta chain) was carried out in a study of blood T cells in healthy people across ages. The germline gives CDR1 SGHRS, CDR2 YFSETQ. V lost 0 bases, J lost 2 bases, and 11 bases lay in between. The CDR3 has 15 amino acids. For the second PCR, which ran for about 6 to 11 cycles, a sample-barcoded 5' primer and a J-beta primer mix were used. One entry per CDR3 protein results from TCRdb running MiXCR on the 5' RACE reads. The sample holds nearly 800,000 distinct CDR3 sequences; roughly 56% are singletons and the top ten take 25% to 30%. The rearrangement uses TRBV5-1 and TRBJ1-1; TRBD1 is a possible D gene (6 bases). The sequence came from a man in his forties in good health. Source material: blood. The CDR3 nucleotides read TGCGCCAGCAGCTTGGAACAGGGCGGAAACACTGAAGCTTTCTTT. Protein sequence: CASSLEQGGNTEAFF.